This entry lists 13 T cell receptor beta chains sequenced from one sample in a study of metastatic and nonmetastatic thyroid tumors. Every patient was untreated before thyroid surgery. From the PCR reads, TCRdb re-called clones with MiXCR. The sample lists about 24,000 clones; roughly 18% were seen once. Sequences were obtained from adjacent normal tissue. These receptor sequences come from a male donor with papillary thyroid cancer or a benign thyroid nodule (not recorded which). Some clones in this sample may be carry-over from other donors' samples.

A few counts support this clone. The chain carries TRBV6-1 and TRBJ1-5; D not resolved. V was pared by 5 bases and J by 7 bases, with 15 bases between. The CDR3 is 14 residues long. CDR1 is MNHNS and CDR2 is SASEGT in the germline V gene. Written as DNA, the CDR3 is TGTGCCAGCAGTAATGAGGGTTCAGCCCAGCCCCAGCATTTT. This codes for CASSNEGSAQPQHF.

The chain carries TRBV11-2 and TRBJ2-2; no reliable D call. Germline-derived CDR1 and CDR2 are SGHAT and FQNNGV. V shed 3 bases and J shed 1 base, with 21 bases lying between them. The CDR3 length is 19 residues. CDR3 in amino acids: CASSFPGPNSRWNTGELFF. In DNA form, the CDR3 reads TGTGCCAGCAGCTTCCCCGGTCCCAATTCCCGCTGGAACACCGGGGAGCTGTTTTTT.

As for this clone: At one boundary the junction diverges from the germline segment, which might be a read error. The rearrangement uses TRBV20-1 and TRBJ2-1; unclear D gene. In germline, CDR1 is DFQATT, CDR2 SNEGSKA (reference sequence). CDR3 length: 12 residues. This chain's CDR3 is CSASSMSHEQFF. The CDR3 DNA reads TGTAGTGCCAGTAGTATGAGCCATGAGCAGTTCTTC.

Points on this clone: A junction boundary mismatches the germline segment, possibly from a read error. This sequence joins TRBV24-1 and TRBJ2-3; no clear D. The CDR3 is 13 residues long. CDR1 and CDR2 from the germline V gene are KGHDR and SFDVKD. This chain's CDR3 is CATSYLQVDTQYF. CDR3 DNA sequence: TGTGCCACCAGTTATTTGCAAGTAGATACGCAGTATTTC.

In this sample, this clone turned up many times. V gene TRBV4-1 combines with J gene TRBJ2-5; D may be TRBD1 (6 bases). CDR1 is MGHRA and CDR2 is YSYEKL in the germline V gene. The CDR3 is 15 amino acids. The V gene lost 1 base and the J gene lost 1 base, with 10 bases spanning the gap. In DNA form, the CDR3 reads TGCGCCAGCAGCCAAGCCAGGACAGTCCAAGAGACCCAGTACTTC. As protein: CASSQARTVQETQYF.

Details on this clone: The limits of the CDR3 on the DNA are not certain, so only TCRdb's listed CDR3 is given. The CDR3 protein is CARWGTGTTEAFF. The chain has TRBV6-1 and TRBJ1-1. 13 amino acids form the CDR3, both terminal residues included. Germline CDR1 MNHNS, CDR2 SASEGT.

The CDR3 region is CATSSSRWVYEQYV. CDR3 bases: TGTGCCACCAGTAGTTCCAGGTGGGTCTACGAGCAGTACGTC. The chain links TRBV15 to TRBJ2-7, with D unclear. Between the trimmed V and J ends, which lost 6 bases and 3 bases, there was a span of 15 bases. The CDR3 spans 14 residues. Germline loops: CDR1 LNHNV, CDR2 YYDKDF (reference sequence).

This clone occurred many times. The rearrangement joins TRBV5-4 to TRBJ2-1; D not resolved. This CDR3 contains 13 residues. V was shortened by 4 bases and J by 6 bases, with 11 bases between the two germline ends. Germline V gene data show CDR1 as SGHNT and CDR2 as YYREEE (reference sequence). DNA for the CDR3: TGTGCCAGCAGCCCGGGCATAGGCAATGAGCAGTTCTTC. Translation gives CASSPGIGNEQFF.

A note on this clone: The CDR3 does not end in the conserved phenylalanine or tryptophan, so this is likely a read error. This chain uses TRBV18 with TRBJ1-1; no reliable D call. V dropped 3 bases and J dropped 0 bases, with 17 bases sitting between them. The CDR3 contains 17 residues. Germline CDR1 is KGHSH and CDR2 is LQKENI. The CDR3 protein is CASSPKGPPIMNTEAFS. The CDR3 DNA follows: TGTGCCAGCTCACCGAAAGGTCCACCGATCATGAACACTGAAGCTTTCTCT.

As for this clone: One junction end does not reproduce the germline sequence, and a read error may be involved. V and J are TRBV9 and TRBJ1-1; maybe TRBD1 (5 bases). The germline V gene encodes CDR1 SGDLS and CDR2 YYNGEE. This CDR3 is built from 16 residues. The CDR3 sequence: CASSLGGGVRDTEAFF. For the CDR3, the DNA is TGTGCCAGCAGCTTAGGTGGAGGGGTTAGAGACACCGAAGCTTTCTTT.

The J gene is TRBJ2-3, the V gene TRBV24-1; 10 bases are shared with TRBD2. The CDR3 length is 20 residues. The V gene's germline CDR1 is KGHDR and CDR2 SFDVKD. Unmatched junction bases numbered 24, after V lost 9 bases and J lost 4 bases. The CDR3 DNA reads TGTGCCACCCGGTCGAAGGGTCTAGCGGGAGTTAGTAGGCTCGCAGATACGCAGTATTTT. This sequence encodes CATRSKGLAGVSRLADTQYF.

This clone was seen a few times. Lacking the conserved final phenylalanine or tryptophan, this CDR3 likely reflects a read error. Because the CDR3's place on the DNA is in doubt, the DNA is left out and the CDR3 is given as listed by TCRdb. The chain employs TRBV6-5 and TRBJ2-7; the D call TRBD1 from the table was never checked on the DNA. Germline CDR1 MNHEY, CDR2 SVGAGI. The CDR3 is 8 amino acids in total, end residues counted. CDR3 region: CASSYSYR.

This clone was seen ten or more times. A much larger clone lies one base from this, so it may be a read error. The rearrangement uses TRBV13 and TRBJ2-7; tentative D call: TRBD1 (5 bases). Germline V gene sequence: CDR1 PRHDT, CDR2 FYEKMQ (reference sequence). The CDR3 extends over 13 amino acids. The CDR3 spells CAGSSAPGSEQYF. In nucleotides, the CDR3 is TGTGCCGGCAGCTCTGCCCCAGGGTCCGAGCAGTACTTC.